The 6 T cell receptor beta chains reported below all come from one sample, sequenced in a study of OX40 agonist ivuxolimab in advanced cancers. Generated by immunoSEQ multiplex PCR, the TCRdb table keeps only in-frame clones and is missing some. This sample has 45,000 to 50,000 clones, with more than 70% found just once. Material: CD4+ or CD8+ T cells sorted from blood, obtained in a trial of the OX40 agonist ivuxolimab. The receptors were gathered from an adult with an advanced solid tumor such as melanoma, head and neck, liver or kidney cancer.

The V and J genes are TRBV4-1 and TRBJ1-5, with D perhaps TRBD1 (5 bases). Per germline, CDR1 MGHRA and CDR2 YSYEKL. Trimming shortened V by 1 base and J by 5 bases, and 12 bases separated the two germline ends. The CDR3 covers 15 residues. The CDR3 region is CASSQVGGGYQPQHF. Here the CDR3 DNA reads TGCGCCAGCAGCCAAGTTGGTGGGGGTTATCAGCCCCAGCATTTT.

This chain connects TRBV7-2 to TRBJ2-7; D is unclear. Germline lookup yields CDR1 SGHTA and CDR2 FQGNSA. The CDR3 consists of 12 residues. V dropped 3 bases and J dropped 5 bases, with 8 bases sitting between them. The CDR3 here is CASSFLRDEQYF. The CDR3 bases are TGTGCCAGCAGCTTTCTTAGGGACGAGCAGTACTTC.

The chain couples TRBV13 to TRBJ1-1; D possibly corresponds to TRBD1 (5 bases). Germline V gene lookup returns CDR1 PRHDT and CDR2 FYEKMQ (reference sequence). Trimming took off 5 bases at V and 1 base at J, with 11 bases between the two ends. The CDR3 runs to 14 residues. This CDR3 reads CASSTRGENTEAFF. The CDR3 bases are TGTGCCAGCAGCACCCGGGGGGAGAACACTGAAGCTTTCTTT.

The V and J genes are TRBV4-3 and TRBJ1-4; 8 bases are shared with TRBD1. V lost 0 bases and J lost 7; bases outside the gene matches: 7. The CDR3 has 16 residues. Germline lookup yields CDR1 LGHNA and CDR2 YSLEER. The CDR3 bases are TGCGCCAGCAGCCAAGATCGCGGCAGGGGGCTTGAAAAACTGTTTTTT. Residues: CASSQDRGRGLEKLFF.

The chain employs TRBV12-5 and TRBJ1-1; D might be TRBD1 (5 bases). Trimming cost V 0 bases and J 5 bases, with 16 bases left between them. In germline, CDR1 is LGHNT, CDR2 FRNRAP. CDR3 length: 16 amino acids. CDR3 residues: CASGLVGHPGRTEAFF. CDR3 nucleotide sequence: TGTGCTAGTGGTTTGGTAGGTCATCCGGGGCGAACTGAAGCTTTCTTT.

The chain links TRBV7-6 to TRBJ1-1; no clear D. V was shortened by 5 bases and J by 4 bases, with 11 bases between the two germline ends. CDR3 length: 13 residues. CDR1 and CDR2 from the germline V gene are SGHVS and FNYEAQ. The CDR3: CASSDGGGTEAFF. CDR3 DNA: TGTGCCAGCAGCGACGGTGGTGGCACTGAAGCTTTCTTT. The full variable domain, rest sourced from reference TRBV7-6 and TRBJ1-1, is GAGVSQSPRYKVTKRGQDVALRCDPISGHVSLYWYRQALGQGPEFLTYFNYEAQQDKSGLPNDRFSAERPEGSISTLTIQRTEQRDSAMYRCASSDGGGTEAFFGQGTRLTVV.